This T cell receptor beta chain was found in a study of T cells in Graves' hyperthyroidism and ophthalmopathy. As to this clonotype: As yet, its antigen is unknown.

Findings and limits, study-wide: Onset of ophthalmopathy came a median around 6.2 months after the model predicted it.

The source material, RNA transcripts, was used to amplify TCR beta CDR3 regions. The TCR CDR3 was amplified in a first-round RT-PCR using the HTBI primer set. Each CDR3 protein gets one entry after TCRdb re-called the multiplex PCR reads with MiXCR. The sample holds approximately 700,000 distinct CDR3 sequences; 45% are singletons and the top ten take about 7.7%. Germline-derived CDR1 and CDR2 are PRHDT and FYEKMQ (reference sequence). This CDR3 has 15 residues. V was clipped by 0 bases and J by 3 bases; unmatched bases: 1. The clonotype was recovered from an adult man with Graves' disease, either hyperthyroidism or ophthalmopathy (not recorded which). The sequenced sample consisted of peripheral blood or thyroid tissue (not recorded which). The chain joins TRBV13 to TRBJ2-2; 7 bases align to TRBD2. DNA of the CDR3: TGTGCCAGCAGCTTAGGTAGCGGGTACACCGGGGAGCTGTTTTTT. Its protein product is CASSLGSGYTGELFF.